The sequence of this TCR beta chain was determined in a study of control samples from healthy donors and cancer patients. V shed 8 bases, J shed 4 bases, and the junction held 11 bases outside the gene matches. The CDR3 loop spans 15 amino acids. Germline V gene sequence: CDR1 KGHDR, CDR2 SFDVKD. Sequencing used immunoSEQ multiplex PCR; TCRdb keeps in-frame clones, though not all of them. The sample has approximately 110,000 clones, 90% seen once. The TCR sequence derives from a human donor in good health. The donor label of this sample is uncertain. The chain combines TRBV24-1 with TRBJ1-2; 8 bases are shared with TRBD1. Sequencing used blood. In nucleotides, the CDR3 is TGTGCCACCATTAGCCGGGACAGGAACCTCTATGGCTACACCTTC. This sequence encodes CATISRDRNLYGYTF.